The 8 T cell receptor beta chains listed next were all sequenced from one sample in a study of radiotherapy plus CTLA-4 blockade in lung cancer. Data came from immunoSEQ multiplex PCR; TCRdb stores just in-frame clones and leaves some out. The sample includes more than 90,000 clones, 88% of them seen just once. The starting material was peripheral blood, obtained from a patient treated with radiotherapy plus ipilimumab. The receptor source for this set is a human donor with non-small cell lung cancer that progressed on radiotherapy plus ipilimumab.

The chain employs TRBV5-1 and TRBJ2-7, with a weak D call TRBD1 (6 bases). CDR1 and CDR2 (germline): SGHRS, YFSETQ. The CDR3 totals 16 residues. The ends were cut back, 3 bases at V and 2 bases at J, with 18 bases in the middle. The CDR3 DNA sequence: TGCGCCAGCAGCTCCGACCCCCCAGGGGACGCCTACGAGCAGTACTTC. As protein: CASSSDPPGDAYEQYF.

This clone was observed a few times. This chain uses TRBV18 with TRBJ1-1, with D possibly TRBD1 on 5 matching bases. In germline, CDR1 is KGHSH, CDR2 LQKENI. This CDR3 spans 15 amino acids. V was clipped by 0 bases and J by 1 base, with 9 bases between them. CDR3 amino acids: CASSPPGRQNTEAFF. The CDR3 DNA sequence: TGTGCCAGCTCACCACCGGGACGGCAGAACACTGAAGCTTTCTTT.

Concerning this clone: Other DNA variants within this sample encode the same CDR3. V and J are TRBV10-3 and TRBJ2-1, with D possibly being TRBD2 (6 bases). Trimming left V 0 bases short and J 0 bases short, with 9 bases between. Germline V gene sequence: CDR1 ENHRY, CDR2 SYGVKD. This CDR3 has 16 amino acids. The CDR3 DNA reads TGTGCCATCAGTGAGTCCGGGCGGGACTCCTACAATGAGCAGTTCTTC. Translation: CAISESGRDSYNEQFF.

This clone was recorded a few times. The chain couples TRBV5-1 to TRBJ2-7; weak D call: TRBD2 (6 bases). Germline assignment: CDR1 SGHRS and CDR2 YFSETQ. V lost 4 bases to trimming and J lost 6 bases, with 14 bases between them. This CDR3 has 13 amino acids. CDR3 residues: CASSPGLFVEQYF. For the CDR3, the DNA is TGCGCCAGCAGCCCCGGACTATTTGTCGAGCAGTACTTC.

In this sample, this clone turned up a few times. This sequence joins TRBV18 and TRBJ2-3, with a weak D call TRBD1 (5 bases). Germline assignment: CDR1 KGHSH and CDR2 LQKENI. The CDR3 covers 14 residues. V was shortened by 2 bases and J by 1 base, with 7 bases between the two germline ends. This CDR3 is CASSPIQGTDTQYF. For the CDR3, the DNA is TGTGCCAGCTCACCAATACAGGGCACAGATACGCAGTATTTT.

The V gene is TRBV7-3, the J gene TRBJ2-1, with D perhaps matching TRBD2 (6 bases). V shed 3 bases and J shed 4 bases, with 13 bases lying between them. Per germline, CDR1 SGHTA and CDR2 FQGTGA. This CDR3 has 15 residues. This CDR3 reads CASSFHVADYNEQFF. As DNA, the CDR3 is TGTGCCAGCAGCTTTCACGTAGCGGATTACAATGAGCAGTTCTTC.

J is TRBJ2-1 and V is TRBV29-1; no firm D call. The CDR3 is 11 amino acids. V dropped 1 base and J dropped 9 bases, with 7 bases sitting between them. The germline CDR1 and CDR2 sequences are SQVTM and ANQGSEA. This CDR3 is CSVEGTVEQFF. For the CDR3, the DNA is TGCAGCGTTGAAGGGACGGTTGAGCAGTTCTTC.

The chain carries TRBV7-3 and TRBJ2-3, with a weak D call TRBD1 (6 bases). Germline values: CDR1 SGHTA, CDR2 FQGTGA. CDR3 length: 13 residues. V lost 0 bases, J lost 9 bases, and 10 bases lay in between. CDR3 region: CASSLTGQGTQYF. For the CDR3, the DNA is TGTGCCAGCAGCTTAACCGGGCAGGGGACGCAGTATTTT.